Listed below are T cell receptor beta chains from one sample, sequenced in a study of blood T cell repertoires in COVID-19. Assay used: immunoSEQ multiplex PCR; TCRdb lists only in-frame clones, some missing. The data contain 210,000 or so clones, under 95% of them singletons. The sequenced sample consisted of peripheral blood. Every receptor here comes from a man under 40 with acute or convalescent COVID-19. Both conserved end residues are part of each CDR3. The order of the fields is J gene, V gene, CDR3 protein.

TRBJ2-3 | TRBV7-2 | CASTDQLASLTDTQYF
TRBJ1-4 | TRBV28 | CASSVQDGNEKLFF
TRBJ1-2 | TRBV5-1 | CASSLAGDSSYGYTF
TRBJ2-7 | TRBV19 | CASSRVSGTLSYEQYF
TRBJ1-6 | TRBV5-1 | CASTDRNNSPLHF
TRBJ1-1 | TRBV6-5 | CASSLGQGVSAEAFF
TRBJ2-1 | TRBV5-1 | CASSLYSLGEQFF
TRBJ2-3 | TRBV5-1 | CASSAGVPGELDTQYF
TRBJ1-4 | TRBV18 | CASSPRQGRNEKLFF
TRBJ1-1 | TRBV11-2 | CASSFVGAFPEAFF